The source of this T cell receptor beta chain is a study of human thymus T cells. Here immunoSEQ multiplex PCR was the method, and the copy in TCRdb shows in-frame clones only, minus some. The sample contains just over 45,000 clones, around 95% of which appear only once. An approximately 0.5-1 mL peripheral blood aliquot was taken intraoperatively from four of eight donors. No fixed cell number was used; all available blood leukocytes supplied DNA. Broader study findings: Thymic and blood repertoires appeared to display a bias in their usage of V and J genes.

Remarks on this clone: Its specificity is unknown.

Germline CDR1 reads SQVTM; CDR2 reads ANQGSEA. CDR3 length: 16 residues. Trimming cost V 4 bases and J 2 bases; bases outside gene matches: 13. The chain recombines TRBV29-1 with TRBJ2-7; TRBD2 aligns across 8 bases. The source is a girl under three years old with a congenital heart defect but otherwise immunologically healthy. The specimen sequenced was blood. CDR3 coding DNA: TGCAGCGTTGGTTTATCAATAGCGGGAAGGACCTACGAGCAGTACTTC. Protein: CSVGLSIAGRTYEQYF.